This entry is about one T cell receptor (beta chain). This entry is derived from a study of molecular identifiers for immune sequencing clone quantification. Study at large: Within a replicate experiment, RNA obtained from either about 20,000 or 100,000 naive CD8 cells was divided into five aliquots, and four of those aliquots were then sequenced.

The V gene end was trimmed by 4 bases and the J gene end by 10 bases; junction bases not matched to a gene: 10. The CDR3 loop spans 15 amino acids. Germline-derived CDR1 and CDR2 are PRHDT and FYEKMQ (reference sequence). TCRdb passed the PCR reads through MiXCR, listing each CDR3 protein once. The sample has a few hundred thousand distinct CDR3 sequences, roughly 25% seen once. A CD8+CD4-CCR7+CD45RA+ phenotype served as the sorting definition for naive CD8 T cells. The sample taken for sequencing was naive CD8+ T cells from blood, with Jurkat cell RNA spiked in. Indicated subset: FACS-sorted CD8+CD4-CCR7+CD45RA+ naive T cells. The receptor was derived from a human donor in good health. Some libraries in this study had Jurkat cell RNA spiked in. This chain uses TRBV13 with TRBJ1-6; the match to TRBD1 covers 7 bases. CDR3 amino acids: CASSWARGPGSPLHF. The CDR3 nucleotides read TGTGCCAGCAGCTGGGCGAGGGGGCCTGGGTCACCCCTCCACTTT.